The 28 T cell receptor beta chains below come from one sample, sequenced in a study of T cell responses to AZD1222 COVID-19 vaccine. Repertoires were generated with immunoSEQ multiplex PCR, while TCRdb's copy carries only in-frame clones and drops some. The data show some 200,000 clones, with approximately 91% seen just once and 0.75% to 1% held by the top ten. This specimen was peripheral blood, taken on day 0 of AZD1222 vaccination. The receptors here all came from an adult in good health.

The rearrangement joins TRBV9 to TRBJ2-5; D is ambiguous. Between the trimmed V and J ends, which lost 0 bases and 1 base, there was a span of 10 bases. This CDR3 is 15 amino acids long. Per germline, CDR1 SGDLS and CDR2 YYNGEE. The CDR3 DNA is TGTGCCAGCAGCGTAGTTCCGGACGTCCAAGAGACCCAGTACTTC. Protein: CASSVVPDVQETQYF.

The chain links TRBV9 to TRBJ1-4; 8 positions agree with TRBD1. The CDR3 covers 16 residues. V dropped 4 bases and J dropped 8; count of bases not matched to a gene: 13. Germline V gene data show CDR1 as SGDLS and CDR2 as YYNGEE. CDR3 sequence: CASSPGTGIGNEKLFF. The CDR3 DNA follows: TGTGCCAGCAGCCCAGGGACAGGCATTGGGAACGAAAAACTGTTTTTT. Looking up the rest from reference TRBV9 and TRBJ1-4 gives the full variable domain: DSGVTQTPKHLITATGQRVTLRCSPRSGDLSVYWYQQSLDQGLQFLIQYYNGEERAKGNILERFSAQQFPDLHSELNLSSLELGDSALYFCASSPGTGIGNEKLFFGSGTQLSVL.

The V and J genes are TRBV5-4 and TRBJ1-2; perhaps TRBD1 as D (6 bases). The germline CDR1 and CDR2 sequences are SGHNT and YYREEE (reference sequence). CDR3 size: 15 residues. V lost 4 bases, J lost 6 bases, and 19 bases lay in between. CDR3 protein: CASSRPGGGGDGYTF. As DNA, the CDR3 is TGTGCCAGCAGCCGGCCGGGGGGCGGGGGCGATGGCTACACCTTC.

This chain joins TRBV25-1 and TRBJ1-2, with a possible D match to TRBD1 (6 bases). The CDR3 consists of 13 residues. The V end lost 4 bases, the J end lost 6 bases, and 12 bases lay between the germline ends. CDR1 MGHDK and CDR2 SYGVNS come from the germline V gene. CDR3 sequence reads: CASSAGAGDGYTF. The CDR3 DNA reads TGTGCCAGCAGTGCGGGGGCAGGGGATGGCTACACCTTC.

The V gene is TRBV10-3, the J gene TRBJ2-7; 11 nucleotides align to TRBD1. Trimming at V came to 6 bases and at J to 5 bases, leaving 9 bases not matched to a gene. The germline CDR1 and CDR2 sequences are ENHRY and SYGVKD. The length of the CDR3 is 15 residues. The CDR3 DNA reads TGTGCCATCAGGAGGGACAGGGGGGAACCTAACGAGCAGTACTTC. This sequence encodes CAIRRDRGEPNEQYF.

V is TRBV20-1 and J is TRBJ1-2; a weak D match, TRBD1 (6 bases). This CDR3 has 13 residues. Germline lookup yields CDR1 DFQATT and CDR2 SNEGSKA (reference sequence). Between the trimmed V and J ends, which lost 3 bases and 8 bases, there was a span of 16 bases. The CDR3 DNA follows: TGCAGTGCTAGTAGACAGGAGATGTTGGGCTACACCTTC. Translation gives CSASRQEMLGYTF.

The V and J genes are TRBV11-3 and TRBJ2-1, with a possible D match to TRBD1 (5 bases). Trimming removed 1 base from V and 3 bases from J, with 13 bases in between. Germline V gene data show CDR1 as SGHNT and CDR2 as YENEEA. The CDR3 is 16 residues long. CDR3: CASSLAATEIYNEQFF. The CDR3 DNA follows: TGTGCCAGCAGCTTAGCTGCGACAGAGATCTACAATGAGCAGTTCTTC.

The sample holds a few counts of this clone. A junction end diverges from the germline sequence, so it may reflect a read error. J is TRBJ1-1 and V is TRBV3-1 (or the pseudogene TRBV3-2); no firm D call. The CDR3 loop spans 8 amino acids. Germline V lookup: CDR1 LGHDT, CDR2 YNNKEL (reference sequence). CDR3 region: CASSSPGF. For the CDR3, the DNA is TGTGCCAGCAGCTCCCCGGGCTTT.

The chain links TRBV6-5 to TRBJ1-1; D gene uncertain. This CDR3 is built from 14 residues. Germline V gives CDR1 MNHEY, CDR2 SVGAGI. With 8 bases removed from V and 1 base from J, the gap between germline ends came to 14 bases. CDR3 loop: CASLKFRGNTEAFF. The CDR3, as DNA: TGTGCCAGCCTAAAGTTCCGGGGGAACACTGAAGCTTTCTTT.

This chain links TRBV6-2 or TRBV6-3 with TRBJ2-1; tentative D call: TRBD1 (6 bases). The V gene's germline CDR1 is MNHEY and CDR2 SVGEGT. The V and J ends lost 6 bases and 0 bases respectively, with 12 bases between them. The CDR3 has 15 residues. The CDR3 loop is CASSDQGNSYNEQFF. In nucleotides, the CDR3 is TGTGCCAGCAGCGACCAGGGGAACTCCTACAATGAGCAGTTCTTC.

This chain uses TRBV7-6 with TRBJ1-5; D unresolved. V lost 1 base and J 4 bases, leaving 17 bases between the germline ends. Germline V gene lookup returns CDR1 SGHVS and CDR2 FNYEAQ. This CDR3 has 17 residues. The CDR3, as DNA: TGTGCCAGCAGCTTAGTAGGCAAGTCGGGCCGAAATCAGCCCCAGCATTTT. Protein: CASSLVGKSGRNQPQHF.

V gene TRBV2 combines with J gene TRBJ2-1; 8 bases are shared with TRBD2. This CDR3 spans 16 amino acids. V was clipped by 10 bases and J by 2 bases; unmatched bases: 13. From germline, CDR1 is SNHLY and CDR2 FYNNEI. The CDR3 DNA is TGTGCCACCCTGTTGGTTAGCGGGAACCCCTACAATGAGCAGTTCTTC. Encoded protein: CATLLVSGNPYNEQFF.

The gene calls are TRBV25-1 and TRBJ1-4; D not certain. The germline V gene encodes CDR1 MGHDK and CDR2 SYGVNS. CDR3 length: 15 residues. Trimming pared 0 bases from V and 5 bases from J, leaving 10 bases between. For the CDR3, the DNA is TGTGCCAGCAGTGAATATGCCCAGTGGAATGAAAAACTGTTTTTT. Translation gives CASSEYAQWNEKLFF. Complete variable domain (other parts from reference TRBV25-1 and TRBJ1-4): EADIYQTPRYLVIGTGKKITLECSQTMGHDKMYWYQQDPGMELHLIHYSYGVNSTEKGDLSSESTVSRIRTEHFPLTLESARPSHTSQYLCASSEYAQWNEKLFFGSGTQLSVL.

The CDR3 here is CSAAQRGSYNEQFF. CDR3 sequence (DNA): TGCAGCGCCGCACAGCGGGGCTCCTACAATGAGCAGTTCTTC. This chain connects TRBV29-1 to TRBJ2-1; 7 positions agree with TRBD2. This CDR3 contains 14 residues. Unmatched junction bases numbered 6, after V lost 7 bases and J lost 0 bases. In germline, CDR1 is SQVTM, CDR2 ANQGSEA.

The chain links TRBV5-1 to TRBJ1-1; TRBD1 matches at 7 bases. The V and J ends lost 0 bases and 3 bases, in that order; junction bases with no gene match: 5. This CDR3 is built from 15 residues. The germline CDR1 and CDR2 sequences are SGHRS and YFSETQ. CDR3 sequence (DNA): TGCGCCAGCAGCTTGGGACAGGGATTATACACTGAAGCTTTCTTT. Its protein is CASSLGQGLYTEAFF. Variable domain in full (rest from reference TRBV5-1 and TRBJ1-1): KAGVTQTPRYLIKTRGQQVTLSCSPISGHRSVSWYQQTPGQGLQFLFEYFSETQRNKGNFPGRFSGRQFSNSRSEMNVSTLELGDSALYLCASSLGQGLYTEAFFGQGTRLTVV.

CDR3 DNA sequence: TGTGCCAGCAGCTTAACAGCAGGGAGAGATACGCAGTATTTT. This encodes CASSLTAGRDTQYF. The gene calls are TRBV7-3 and TRBJ2-3; the D gene could be TRBD1 or TRBD2 (5 bases each). The CDR3 is 14 residues long. V gave up 0 bases and J gave up 5 bases, with 9 bases separating them. In germline, CDR1 is SGHTA, CDR2 FQGTGA.

This rearrangement joins TRBV9 to TRBJ2-7; D ambiguous. From germline, CDR1 is SGDLS and CDR2 YYNGEE. This CDR3 has 15 residues. V was trimmed by 4 bases and J by 0 bases, leaving 14 bases between them. Here the CDR3 reads CASSPSPASSYEQYF. The CDR3 DNA follows: TGTGCCAGCAGCCCCAGTCCGGCGAGCTCCTACGAGCAGTACTTC.

The chain employs TRBV27 and TRBJ2-7, with 7 bases that match TRBD1. In germline, CDR1 is MNHEY, CDR2 SMNVEV (reference sequence). V was pared by 10 bases and J by 6 bases, with 12 bases of the junction left unmatched. The CDR3 spans 13 residues. The CDR3 sequence is CATWGQTPGEQYF. CDR3 sequence (DNA): TGTGCCACGTGGGGACAGACCCCGGGCGAGCAGTACTTC.

The rearrangement joins TRBV29-1 to TRBJ1-1; 8 bases are a match to TRBD1. Germline trimming cut 6 bases from V and 2 bases from J; bases unmatched to any gene: 14. The germline CDR1 and CDR2 sequences are SQVTM and ANQGSEA. This CDR3 has 16 amino acids. The CDR3 protein is CSVPRGQGGGNTEAFF. CDR3 DNA: TGCAGCGTCCCACGAGGACAGGGTGGGGGTAACACTGAAGCTTTCTTT.

The chain combines TRBV5-1 with TRBJ2-1; D remains ambiguous. The ends were cut back, 1 base at V and 5 bases at J, with 10 bases in the middle. CDR1 and CDR2 (germline): SGHRS, YFSETQ. The CDR3 consists of 14 residues. Here the CDR3 reads CASSLPQVDNEQFF. The CDR3 nucleotides read TGCGCCAGCAGCTTGCCCCAGGTCGACAATGAGCAGTTCTTC.

This clone was detected a few times. The chain has TRBV5-4 and TRBJ1-4; no clear D gene. The CDR3 loop spans 14 amino acids. Germline V CDR1 and CDR2: SGHNT, YYREEE (reference sequence). Trimming removed 2 bases from V and 8 bases from J, with 13 bases in between. The DNA of the CDR3 is TGTGCCAGCAGCTTACCTGGAGTCGGGGAAAAACTGTTTTTT. Its protein product is CASSLPGVGEKLFF.

This chain links TRBV7-8 with TRBJ2-1; the D is unclear. This CDR3 region has 14 residues. Germline values: CDR1 SGHVS, CDR2 FQNEAQ. The V end lost 1 base, the J end lost 5 bases, and 9 bases lay between the germline ends. CDR3: CASSLGLLNNEQFF. In nucleotides, the CDR3 is TGTGCCAGCAGCTTAGGACTCCTTAACAATGAGCAGTTCTTC. Combining the CDR3 with reference TRBV7-8 and TRBJ2-1 gives the whole variable domain GAGVSQSPRYKVAKRGQDVALRCDPISGHVSLFWYQQALGQGPEFLTYFQNEAQLDKSGLPSDRFFAERPEGSVSTLKIQRTQQEDSAVYLCASSLGLLNNEQFFGPGTRLTVL.

The rearrangement joins TRBV14 to TRBJ2-1; 7 bases align to TRBD2. The CDR3 is 15 amino acids. The J segment lost 5 bases and the V segment lost 0 bases, leaving 4 bases of the junction unmatched. Germline CDR1 reads SGHDN; CDR2 reads FVKESK. CDR3 nucleotide sequence: TGTGCCAGCAGCCAAGATGCGGGAGTAAACAATGAGCAGTTCTTC. This sequence encodes CASSQDAGVNNEQFF.

The chain employs TRBV9 and TRBJ1-2; D ambiguous. The V end lost 3 bases, the J end lost 8 bases, and 14 bases lay between the germline ends. This CDR3 spans 13 amino acids. The germline V gene encodes CDR1 SGDLS and CDR2 YYNGEE. In nucleotides, the CDR3 is TGTGCCAGCAGCGGAGAGTGGTTCGGAGGCTACACCTTC. This translates into CASSGEWFGGYTF.

The rearrangement uses TRBV18 and TRBJ2-5; D not resolved. The CDR3 spans 13 residues. The V gene lost 2 bases and the J gene lost 5 bases, with 9 bases spanning the gap. Germline V gene lookup returns CDR1 KGHSH and CDR2 LQKENI. The DNA of the CDR3 is TGTGCCAGCTCACCATTTGACGGGGAGACCCAGTACTTC. Translating it yields CASSPFDGETQYF.

The V gene is TRBV7-9, the J gene TRBJ2-7, with a tentative D call TRBD1 (5 bases). The CDR3 runs 14 residues. In germline, CDR1 is SEHNR, CDR2 FQNEAQ (reference sequence). Trimming took 5 bases from V and 2 from J, leaving 13 bases between them. The CDR3 DNA reads as TGTGCCAGCAGCACCGATGACAGTGCCTACGAGCAGTACTTC. Translation: CASSTDDSAYEQYF.

The V gene is TRBV27, the J gene TRBJ1-2, with 9 bases fitting TRBD1. Germline trimming cut 5 bases from V and 4 bases from J; bases unmatched to any gene: 11. This CDR3 contains 16 residues. Per germline, CDR1 MNHEY and CDR2 SMNVEV (reference sequence). The CDR3 loop is CASSRMDRGRPYGYTF. CDR3 nucleotide sequence: TGTGCCAGCAGTAGAATGGACAGGGGAAGGCCCTATGGCTACACCTTC.

A single count supports this clone. The CDR3: CASRVEGDTNTDTQYF. In DNA, the CDR3 is TGTGCCAGCAGGGTCGAGGGGGACACGAACACAGATACGCAGTATTTT. The rearrangement uses TRBV7-9 and TRBJ2-3; maybe TRBD1 (6 bases). CDR1 SEHNR and CDR2 FQNEAQ come from the germline V gene (reference sequence). V dropped 6 bases and J dropped 2 bases, with 18 bases sitting between them. This CDR3 is built from 16 residues.